This T cell receptor beta chain appears in the sequencing data of a study of blood T cells in healthy people across ages. The V gene's germline CDR1 is SEHNR and CDR2 FQNEAQ (reference sequence). This CDR3 is 14 amino acids long. J was trimmed by 3 bases and V by 5 bases; bases with no gene match: 6. On this clonotype: Its cognate antigen is unknown.

For the second PCR, which ran for about 7 to 11 cycles, a sample-barcoded 5' primer and a J-beta primer mix were used. TCRdb reprocessed the 5' RACE reads via MiXCR and lists one record per CDR3 protein. Found here are about 1.4 million distinct CDR3 sequences, approximately 59% of them singletons; the top ten hold under 8.5%. Notes on the study in general: Naive T cell percentage by flow cytometry tracked strongly with beta diversity. Age showed a roughly linear inverse relationship with TCR beta diversity per million T cells. Donors of long life had a larger count of naive CD4+ cells and greater diversity than aged donors. Researchers deemed the diversity estimates from one million T cells underestimates.

The sequence derives from a man between 18 and 29 years old in good health. Specimen: blood. The chain uses TRBV7-9 and TRBJ2-5, with 7 bases fitting TRBD2. CDR3 sequence reads: CASSRRGSEETQYF. CDR3 DNA sequence: TGTGCCAGCAGCCGGCGGGGGTCGGAAGAGACCCAGTACTTC.